This T cell receptor beta chain was profiled in a study of Graves' ophthalmopathy and Graves' hyperthyroidism. Germline CDR1 MNHEY, CDR2 SVGAGI. After removal of 0 bases from V and 3 bases from J, the junction contained 5 bases not matched to a gene. CDR3 size: 17 residues. From RNA, the CDR3 regions of TCR beta chains were amplified and sequenced. In the first round, RT-PCR was carried out with HTBI primers, and a multiplex PCR formed the second round. TCRdb reanalysed the multiplex PCR reads using MiXCR and keeps one entry per CDR3 protein. The sample has just over 600,000 distinct CDR3 sequences; about 24% are singletons. This clonotype was counted ten times or more.

Material: peripheral blood. This TCR came from a woman aged 18-29 years with stable Graves' hyperthyroidism. Some clones in this sample may be carry-over from other donors' samples. The chain is built from TRBV6-5 and TRBJ2-2; TRBD1 matches 9 bases. As DNA, the CDR3 is TGTGCCAGCAGTTACTCCCCTGACAGGGGGGACACCGGGGAGCTGTTTTTT. It is translated as CASSYSPDRGDTGELFF.